This TCR beta chain was obtained from a study of T cells in Graves' hyperthyroidism and ophthalmopathy. Patients were excluded for uncontrolled infection, other autoimmune disease, pregnancy or lactation. This clonotype was picked up many times. The V gene lost 0 bases and the J gene lost 3 bases, with 12 bases spanning the gap. Germline values: CDR1 WSHSY, CDR2 SAAADI. The CDR3 consists of 15 residues. It was RNA transcripts that yielded the amplified TCR beta CDR3 regions. With the HTBI primer set, the TCR CDR3 went through a first round of RT-PCR. One entry per CDR3 protein results from TCRdb running MiXCR on the multiplex PCR reads. Of 480,000 or so distinct CDR3 sequences listed, 46% are singletons.

The sample taken for sequencing was peripheral blood or thyroid tissue (not recorded which). The V and J genes are TRBV10-2 and TRBJ2-7, with unresolved D. The clonotype comes from an adult woman with Graves' disease, either hyperthyroidism or ophthalmopathy (not recorded which). The CDR3 loop reads CASSESTYRYYEQYF. The CDR3 DNA sequence: TGCGCCAGCAGTGAGTCGACATACAGATACTACGAGCAGTACTTC.